This TCR beta chain was recovered during a study of blood T cell repertoires in COVID-19. Turning to the study itself: Samples came from the United States, Italy and Spain, spanning acute and convalescent COVID-19. The analysed material was cDNA or gDNA that came from T cells, B-cell-depleted T cells, or PBMCs.

Original data processing: For nucleated cells, counts were estimated from reference gene primer amplification. Repertoires were generated with immunoSEQ multiplex PCR, while TCRdb's copy carries only in-frame clones and drops some. V, J and clone size are taken as reported in that table, and D and trimming were inferred from the DNA itself. This table holds approximately 210,000 clones, about 88% found once. The specimen sequenced was peripheral blood. The TCR sequence derives from a man between 65 and 85 years old with acute or convalescent COVID-19.

The CDR3 is CASSEQGAIYGYTF. DNA of the CDR3: TGTGCCAGCAGTGAACAGGGGGCGATTTATGGCTACACCTTC. The rearrangement links TRBV2 to TRBJ1-2, with 8 bases lining up with TRBD1. Germline V lookup: CDR1 SNHLY, CDR2 FYNNEI. This CDR3 has 14 residues. J gave up 5 bases and V 2 bases, and 4 bases lay outside the gene matches.